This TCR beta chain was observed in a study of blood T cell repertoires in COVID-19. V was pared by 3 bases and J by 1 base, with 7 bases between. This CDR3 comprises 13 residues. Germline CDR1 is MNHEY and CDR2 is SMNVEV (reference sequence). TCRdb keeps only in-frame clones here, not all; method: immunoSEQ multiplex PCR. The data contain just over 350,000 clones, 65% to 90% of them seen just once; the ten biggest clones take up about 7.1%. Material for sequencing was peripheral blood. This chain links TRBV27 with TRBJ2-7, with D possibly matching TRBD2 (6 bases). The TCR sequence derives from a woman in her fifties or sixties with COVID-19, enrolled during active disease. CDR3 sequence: CASSLAGSYEQYF. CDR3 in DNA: TGTGCCAGCAGTTTGGCGGGGTCCTACGAGCAGTACTTC.